This T cell receptor (beta chain) was sequenced for a study of Graves' ophthalmopathy and Graves' hyperthyroidism. Background on the study: Blood was drawn at initial diagnosis, before any treatment.

In donors with ophthalmopathy, activity was moderate-to-severe, with CAS ≥3, NOSPECS ≥4 and duration under 3 months. Broader study findings: Among thyroid clonotypes expanded above 0.001 frequency, most also appeared in blood.

Comments on this clonotype: The antigen remains undetermined.

TCR beta CDR3 regions were amplified from RNA transcripts. In the first round, RT-PCR was carried out with HTBI primers, and a multiplex PCR formed the second round. In TCRdb, the multiplex PCR reads were re-called with MiXCR into one record per CDR3 protein. The sample has about 370,000 distinct CDR3 sequences; about 16% are singletons. There are 13 residues in the CDR3. Trimming removed 8 bases from V and 5 bases from J, with 16 bases in between. This TCR was sampled from a woman aged 18-35 years with Graves' ophthalmopathy. The genes are TRBV12-3 or TRBV12-4 and TRBJ2-7; D might be TRBD1 or TRBD2, each matching 5 bases. Sequenced input: peripheral blood. CDR3 DNA: TGTGCCAGCTTGACGACTGGGGACCACGAGCAGTACTTC. Amino acid sequence: CASLTTGDHEQYF.